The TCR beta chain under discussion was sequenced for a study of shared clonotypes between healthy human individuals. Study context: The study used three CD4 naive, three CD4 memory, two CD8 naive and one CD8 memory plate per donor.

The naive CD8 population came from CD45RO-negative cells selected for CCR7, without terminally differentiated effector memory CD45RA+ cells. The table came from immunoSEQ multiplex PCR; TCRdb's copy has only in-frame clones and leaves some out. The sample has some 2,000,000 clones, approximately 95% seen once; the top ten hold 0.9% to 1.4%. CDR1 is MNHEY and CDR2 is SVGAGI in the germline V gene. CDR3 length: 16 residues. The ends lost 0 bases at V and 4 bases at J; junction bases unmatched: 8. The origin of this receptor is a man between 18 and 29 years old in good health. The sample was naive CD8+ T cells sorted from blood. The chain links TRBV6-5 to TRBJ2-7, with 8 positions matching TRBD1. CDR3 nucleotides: TGTGCCAGCAGTTACTCAGAGGGACAGGTGCAATACGAGCAGTACTTC. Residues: CASSYSEGQVQYEQYF.